Detailed here is one T cell receptor beta chain. Its antigen is unknown. This sample is drawn from a study of T-cell memory formation after mild COVID-19. Study-wide context: For the most part, TCR clusters were specific to one donor. Study results and caveats: CM and EM subsets held most contracting CD4+ clones; EMRA held CD8+ ones. Contracting clones from day 15 to 85 showed balanced CD4/CD8; later expanders favored CD4+.

Trimming removed 6 bases at V and 5 bases at J, with 19 bases between. The CDR3 extends over 15 amino acids. TCRalpha and TCRbeta libraries used 5'RACE with constant-segment primers and UMIs. TCRdb re-called the 5' RACE reads with MiXCR, one entry per CDR3 protein. The data show fewer than 450,000 distinct CDR3 sequences, 20% to 25% seen once. The sequence derives from an adult woman who had mild COVID-19 (a few samples of this study predate the infection). Cell type and time point are not known. The gene calls are TRBV12-3 or TRBV12-4 and TRBJ1-1; a weak D match, TRBD1 (5 bases). The source material was PBMCs or a T cell subset sorted from them (not recorded which). CDR3 DNA sequence: TGTGCCAGCAGAAAGGACTTTCAGGGCGAGACTGAAGCTTTCTTT. As protein: CASRKDFQGETEAFF.